The TCR beta chain under discussion was sequenced for a study of monozygotic twins with inflammatory bowel disease. TCRdb reanalyzed the 5' RACE reads and collapses them to one entry per CDR3 protein, without DNA. The table for this sample gives about 330,000 distinct CDR3 sequences. CDR3 length equals 17 residues. The germline V gene encodes CDR1 SGHRS and CDR2 YFSETQ. The sequencing sample was made of blood. The receptor was isolated from a human donor with ulcerative colitis or Crohn's disease, or a healthy co-twin of an affected twin (not recorded which). This chain connects TRBV5-1 to TRBJ2-2; without DNA, the TCRdb call of TRBD1 cannot be checked. The CDR3 loop is CASSSPGTGVNTGELFF.